The source of this TCR beta chain is a study of blood T cell repertoires in COVID-19. Study-level background: Sites in the United States, Italy and Spain provided acute and convalescent COVID-19 samples. PBMCs, B-cell-depleted T cells, or T cells provided the cDNA or gDNA that made up the material.

The protocol was immunoSEQ multiplex PCR, while the TCRdb copy is restricted to in-frame clones and leaves out a portion. Among more than 150,000 clones listed, about nine tenths were seen once. CDR1 is SEHNR, CDR2 FQNEAQ, per germline (reference sequence). The V and J ends lost 7 bases and 6 bases, in that order; junction bases with no gene match: 5. The CDR3 length is 13 residues. Sequencing was carried out using peripheral blood. The receptor was derived from a man between 65 and 79 years old with active or convalescent COVID-19. The chain has TRBV7-9 and TRBJ2-3, with 9 nucleotides matching TRBD1. The CDR3 reads CASKTGGSDTQYF. CDR3 nucleotides: TGTGCCAGCAAAACAGGGGGCTCGGATACGCAGTATTTT.